The 22 T cell receptor beta chains below come from one sample, sequenced in a study of neurological immune-mediated disorders. MiXCR was run by TCRdb on the 5' RACE reads, yielding one entry per CDR3 protein. This repertoire shows 100,000 or so distinct CDR3 sequences, about 3.8% found once; its top ten account for roughly 6.4%. Sequencing used PBMCs. These receptors came from a woman aged 18-29 years with multiple sclerosis.

This clonotype was recorded a few times. The genes are TRBV7-8 and TRBJ2-1, with TRBD1 matching over 8 bases. V was pared by 4 bases and J by 6 bases, with 11 bases of the junction left unmatched. Germline-derived CDR1 and CDR2 are SGHVS and FQNEAQ. The CDR3 is made up of 16 amino acids. CDR3 residues: CASSSRTGLMSNEQFF. In DNA form, the CDR3 reads TGTGCCAGCAGCTCCAGGACAGGGCTAATGTCCAATGAGCAGTTCTTC. Based on the CDR3 plus reference TRBV7-8 and TRBJ2-1, the full variable domain is GAGVSQSPRYKVAKRGQDVALRCDPISGHVSLFWYQQALGQGPEFLTYFQNEAQLDKSGLPSDRFFAERPEGSVSTLKIQRTQQEDSAVYLCASSSRTGLMSNEQFFGPGTRLTVL.

This clonotype was recorded once. This chain links TRBV9 with TRBJ2-2; the match to TRBD2 covers 7 bases. The junction had 3 bases not matched to a gene; V was cut back by 0 bases and J by 1 base. Germline-derived CDR1 and CDR2 are SGDLS and YYNGEE. CDR3 length equals 16 residues. DNA for the CDR3: TGTGCCAGCAGCGTAGACTCTAGCGGGAACACCGGGGAGCTGTTTTTT. Encoded protein: CASSVDSSGNTGELFF.

This clonotype has a count of ten or more. The chain couples TRBV27 to TRBJ2-1; D is possibly TRBD1 (5 bases). Germline V gives CDR1 MNHEY, CDR2 SMNVEV (reference sequence). The CDR3 loop spans 19 amino acids. V shed 6 bases and J shed 0 bases, with 24 bases lying between them. CDR3 in DNA: TGTGCCAGCAGCCCGTCCGCCAGAAATAGGGGAAGCTCCTACAATGAGCAGTTCTTC. As protein: CASSPSARNRGSSYNEQFF.

This clonotype was seen ten or more times. The CDR3 nucleotides read TGTGCCAGCAGCCAAGTGAGAGGGGGTTACTCCTACGAGCAGTACTTC. Translated: CASSQVRGGYSYEQYF. The V call is TRBV3-1, the J call TRBJ2-7; maybe TRBD1 (6 bases). Looked up from germline, CDR1 is LGHDT and CDR2 is YNNKEL (reference sequence). Between the trimmed V and J ends, which lost 1 base and 0 bases, there was a span of 13 bases. The CDR3 has 16 amino acids.

At least ten counts were recorded for this clonotype. In nucleotides, the CDR3 is TGTGCCAGCAGCTTATCTTTCAGGGATCAGCCCCAGCATTTT. Translated, it gives CASSLSFRDQPQHF. This rearrangement joins TRBV5-8 to TRBJ1-5, with D perhaps TRBD1 (5 bases). V shed 2 bases and J shed 5 bases, with 11 bases lying between them. Looked up from germline, CDR1 is SGHTS and CDR2 is YDEGEE. This CDR3 spans 14 amino acids. Drawing the rest from reference TRBV5-8 and TRBJ1-5, the complete variable domain is EAGVTQSPTHLIKTRGQQATLRCSPISGHTSVYWYQQALGLGLQFLLWYDEGEERNRGNFPPRFSGRQFPNYSSELNVNALELEDSALYLCASSLSFRDQPQHFGDGTRLSIL.

This clonotype showed up just a few times. V and J are TRBV7-2 and TRBJ2-1; possibly TRBD2 for D (6 bases). The CDR3 is made up of 15 amino acids. Trimming shortened V by 5 bases and J by 2 bases, and 13 bases separated the two germline ends. Germline V gives CDR1 SGHTA, CDR2 FQGNSA. The CDR3 region is CASSPRLGAYNEQFF. In nucleotides, the CDR3 is TGTGCCAGCAGCCCTCGACTAGGAGCCTACAATGAGCAGTTCTTC.

In the case of this clonotype: A read error may be the cause here, since a much bigger clone is one base away. The chain recombines TRBV20-1 with TRBJ2-3, with 7 positions matching TRBD1. Unmatched junction bases numbered 5, after V lost 2 bases and J lost 6 bases. CDR3 length: 13 amino acids. The germline V gene has CDR1 DFQATT and CDR2 SNEGSKA (reference sequence). CDR3 protein: CSARLQQGDTQYF. DNA of the CDR3: TGCAGTGCTAGACTCCAACAGGGGGATACGCAGTATTTT.

This clonotype was seen at least ten times. The V gene is TRBV10-2, the J gene TRBJ1-2; 10 nucleotides match TRBD1. This CDR3 contains 16 residues. Germline assignment: CDR1 WSHSY and CDR2 SAAADI. Trimming cost V 7 bases and J 0 bases; bases outside gene matches: 8. The CDR3 is CASIPGQGNPNYGYTF. Here the CDR3 DNA reads TGCGCCAGCATTCCGGGACAGGGGAATCCTAACTATGGCTACACCTTC.

This clonotype was observed at least ten times. CDR3 DNA sequence: TGTGCCAGCAGCTCCCGGGACTATCCGGGCTACGAGCAGTACTTC. It translates to CASSSRDYPGYEQYF. The chain is built from TRBV9 and TRBJ2-7, with 7 bases aligning to TRBD2. Per the germline V gene, CDR1 is SGDLS and CDR2 is YYNGEE. The CDR3 has 15 residues. Unmatched junction bases numbered 10, after V lost 4 bases and J lost 3 bases.

This clonotype was recorded at least ten times. The chain employs TRBV15 and TRBJ2-3; D not resolved. The germline V gene encodes CDR1 LNHNV and CDR2 YYDKDF (reference sequence). V was shortened by 1 base and J by 2 bases, with 13 bases between the two germline ends. The CDR3 length is 16 residues. The CDR3 spells CATSRGTFTSTDTQYF. The CDR3 region has the DNA TGTGCCACCAGCAGAGGAACATTCACCTCCACAGATACGCAGTATTTT.

This clonotype was counted ten times or more. The J gene is TRBJ1-5, the V gene TRBV10-3; 9 bases map to TRBD1. This CDR3 has 12 residues. The germline gives CDR1 ENHRY, CDR2 SYGVKD. The V and J ends lost 8 bases and 4 bases, in that order; junction bases with no gene match: 0. The CDR3: CAIGTGNQPQHF. CDR3 DNA: TGTGCCATCGGGACAGGGAATCAGCCCCAGCATTTT.

This clonotype has ten or more counts. The genes are TRBV6-5 and TRBJ2-5; tentative D call: TRBD1 (5 bases). V was shortened by 2 bases and J by 5 bases, with 6 bases between the two germline ends. This CDR3 contains 12 residues. Germline lookup yields CDR1 MNHEY and CDR2 SVGAGI. The CDR3 nucleotides are TGTGCCAGCAGTTACGCAGGGGAGACCCAGTACTTC. Encoded protein: CASSYAGETQYF.

This clonotype was detected ten times or more. This sequence joins TRBV7-9 and TRBJ2-7; 8 nucleotides line up with TRBD2. J lost 4 bases, V lost 3 bases, and 2 bases had no gene match. Germline values: CDR1 SEHNR, CDR2 FQNEAQ (reference sequence). The CDR3 consists of 13 residues. CDR3 amino acids: CASSFPSGYEQYF. The DNA of the CDR3 is TGTGCCAGCAGCTTTCCTAGCGGGTACGAGCAGTACTTC. Complete variable domain (other parts from reference TRBV7-9 and TRBJ2-7): DTGVSQNPRHKITKRGQNVTFRCDPISEHNRLYWYRQTLGQGPEFLTYFQNEAQLEKSRLLSDRFSAERPKGSFSTLEIQRTEQGDSAMYLCASSFPSGYEQYFGPGTRLTVT.

This clonotype was counted many times. This chain joins TRBV24-1 and TRBJ2-1; unclear D gene. Germline loops: CDR1 KGHDR, CDR2 SFDVKD. This CDR3 comprises 13 residues. V dropped 5 bases and J dropped 3 bases, with 7 bases sitting between them. CDR3 loop: CATSAGSYNEQFF. CDR3 DNA sequence: TGTGCCACCAGTGCCGGTAGCTACAATGAGCAGTTCTTC.

This clonotype was seen repeatedly, ten times or more. The rearrangement uses TRBV7-3 and TRBJ2-1; possible D gene TRBD2, 7 bases. The CDR3 runs 17 residues. V was pared by 5 bases and J by 10 bases, with 27 bases between. CDR1 and CDR2 from the germline V gene are SGHTA and FQGTGA. CDR3 DNA sequence: TGTGCCAGCAGCCCAACTTTCCAAGGGGGGGCCTCTGGGGAGCAGTTCTTC. Its translation is CASSPTFQGGASGEQFF.

This clonotype was observed many times. The chain joins TRBV24-1 to TRBJ2-1, with 13 bases identical to TRBD2. V was pared by 1 base and J by 4 bases, with 6 bases of the junction left unmatched. Germline loops: CDR1 KGHDR, CDR2 SFDVKD. This CDR3 contains 18 residues. The CDR3 is CATSDLPATSGRYNEQFF. CDR3 coding DNA: TGTGCCACCAGTGATTTACCCGCGACTAGCGGGAGGTACAATGAGCAGTTCTTC.

This clonotype was seen repeatedly, ten times or more. V is TRBV10-3 and J is TRBJ2-7; a possible D gene is TRBD1 (6 bases). The CDR3 runs 12 residues. Germline CDR1 reads ENHRY; CDR2 reads SYGVKD. V was clipped by 6 bases and J by 5 bases, with 11 bases between them. The CDR3: CAISPTGNEQYF. CDR3 nucleotide sequence: TGTGCCATCAGCCCTACAGGGAACGAGCAGTACTTC.

This clonotype was counted many times. This rearrangement joins TRBV6-5 to TRBJ2-7; 8 nucleotides match TRBD2. Germline CDR1 is MNHEY and CDR2 is SVGAGI. Trimming took 0 bases from V and 2 from J; bases not matched to a gene: 9. The CDR3 extends over 17 amino acids. CDR3: CASSYSRATSGPYEQYF. The CDR3 nucleotides are TGTGCCAGCAGTTACTCGAGGGCCACTAGCGGCCCCTACGAGCAGTACTTC.

This clonotype has at least ten counts. The genes are TRBV5-1 and TRBJ1-2; 12 nucleotides align to TRBD1. From germline, CDR1 is SGHRS and CDR2 YFSETQ. This CDR3 comprises 15 residues. The V segment lost 4 bases and the J segment 4 bases; nucleotides outside the gene matches: 5. The CDR3 protein is CASSAGTGGLYGYTF. The CDR3 bases are TGCGCCAGCAGCGCCGGGACAGGGGGCCTCTATGGCTACACCTTC.

This clonotype was picked up many times. The rearrangement joins TRBV18 to TRBJ1-1; tentatively, D is TRBD1 (5 bases). The CDR3 has 15 residues. The V gene lost 5 bases and the J gene lost 5 bases, with 18 bases spanning the gap. CDR1 KGHSH and CDR2 LQKENI come from the germline V gene. CDR3 bases: TGTGCCAGCTCATCGAACCAGGCTGGGGGGACTGAAGCTTTCTTT. Encoded protein: CASSSNQAGGTEAFF.

This clonotype was detected ten times or more. The rearrangement links TRBV18 to TRBJ1-1; possibly TRBD1 for D (6 bases). Germline-derived CDR1 and CDR2 are KGHSH and LQKENI. Trimming left V 3 bases short and J 0 bases short, with 8 bases between. The CDR3 totals 14 residues. Written as DNA, the CDR3 is TGTGCCAGCTCACCGGGACAAATGAACACTGAAGCTTTCTTT. Protein sequence: CASSPGQMNTEAFF.

Ten or more counts support this clonotype. Because the CDR3's place on the DNA is in doubt, the DNA is left out and the CDR3 is given as listed by TCRdb. The chain employs TRBV12-3 or TRBV12-4 and TRBJ2-7; the D call of TRBD2 is as the table states it, not checked on the DNA. The CDR3 is 15 residues long, counting both termini. The CDR3 protein is CASSTSGLAGAEQYF.